This is a list of T cell receptor beta chains from one sample in a study of cytomegalovirus exposure and HLA in healthy donors. Sequenced by immunoSEQ multiplex PCR; TCRdb stores in-frame clones only, minus some. The sample totals about 39,000 clones. Sequenced input: PBMCs. The receptors derive from a young woman in good health and CMV-seropositive. The CDR3 runs from the conserved cysteine through the conserved F or W. D genes are given only for firm matches.

j_call: TRBJ1-2
d_call: TRBD1
v_call: TRBV5-1
cdr3_length: 17
cdr3_nt: TGCGCCAGCAGCTTGTACCTCGGGACAGAAGATCTCTATGGCTACACCTTC
cdr3_aa: CASSLYLGTEDLYGYTF

j_call: TRBJ1-2
d_call: .
v_call: TRBV7-9
cdr3_length: 15
cdr3_nt: TGTGCCAGCAGCAGTAAGGCGGGGGCTGTCTATGGCTACACCTTC
cdr3_aa: CASSSKAGAVYGYTF

j_call: TRBJ2-7
d_call: TRBD1
v_call: TRBV29-1
cdr3_length: 13
cdr3_nt: TGCAGCGCCATCAAGGGGGCCCCCTACGAGCAGTACTTC
cdr3_aa: CSAIKGAPYEQYF

j_call: TRBJ1-2
d_call: TRBD1
v_call: TRBV9
cdr3_length: 15
cdr3_nt: TGTGCCAGCAGCGTAGGGGCGGGACAGGGATTTGGCTACACCTTC
cdr3_aa: CASSVGAGQGFGYTF

j_call: TRBJ2-1
d_call: .
v_call: TRBV6-4
cdr3_length: 15
cdr3_nt: TGTGCCAGCAGTGACTCAGCGGGCTCCTACAATGAGCAGTTCTTC
cdr3_aa: CASSDSAGSYNEQFF

j_call: TRBJ2-1
d_call: .
v_call: TRBV29-1
cdr3_length: 13
cdr3_nt: TGCAGCGTTGAGGGCGCAGGCTACAATGAGCAGTTCTTC
cdr3_aa: CSVEGAGYNEQFF

j_call: TRBJ1-3
d_call: TRBD1
v_call: TRBV30
cdr3_length: 13
cdr3_nt: TGTGCCTCTGGGACAGGCGGAGGAAACACCATATATTTT
cdr3_aa: CASGTGGGNTIYF

j_call: TRBJ2-3
d_call: .
v_call: TRBV2
cdr3_length: 15
cdr3_nt: TGTGCCAGCAGTGAACGGGTTTTTCGCACAGATACGCAGTATTTT
cdr3_aa: CASSERVFRTDTQYF

j_call: TRBJ2-7
d_call: .
v_call: TRBV10-2
cdr3_length: 15
cdr3_nt: TGCGCCAGCAGCCCCAGGAGGGGAGGAGGCTACGAGCAGTACTTC
cdr3_aa: CASSPRRGGGYEQYF

j_call: TRBJ1-4
d_call: .
v_call: TRBV5-4
cdr3_length: 19
cdr3_nt: TGTGCCAGCAGCTCCAGACCCCAGTGGACTGGGGCAACTAATGAAAAACTGTTTTTT
cdr3_aa: CASSSRPQWTGATNEKLFF

j_call: TRBJ2-1
d_call: .
v_call: TRBV29-1
cdr3_length: 15
cdr3_nt: TGCAGCGCGGTGAAGGGACATCGAATATACAATGAGCAGTTCTTC
cdr3_aa: CSAVKGHRIYNEQFF

j_call: TRBJ1-2
d_call: .
v_call: TRBV2
cdr3_length: 14
cdr3_nt: TGTGCCAGCAGTGAAGGGACCCCAGGGGTGGGCTACACCTTC
cdr3_aa: CASSEGTPGVGYTF

j_call: TRBJ1-1
d_call: .
v_call: TRBV13
cdr3_length: 15
cdr3_nt: TGTGCCAGCAGCTCCCGCCTGGGAGGGGGCACTGAAGCTTTCTTT
cdr3_aa: CASSSRLGGGTEAFF